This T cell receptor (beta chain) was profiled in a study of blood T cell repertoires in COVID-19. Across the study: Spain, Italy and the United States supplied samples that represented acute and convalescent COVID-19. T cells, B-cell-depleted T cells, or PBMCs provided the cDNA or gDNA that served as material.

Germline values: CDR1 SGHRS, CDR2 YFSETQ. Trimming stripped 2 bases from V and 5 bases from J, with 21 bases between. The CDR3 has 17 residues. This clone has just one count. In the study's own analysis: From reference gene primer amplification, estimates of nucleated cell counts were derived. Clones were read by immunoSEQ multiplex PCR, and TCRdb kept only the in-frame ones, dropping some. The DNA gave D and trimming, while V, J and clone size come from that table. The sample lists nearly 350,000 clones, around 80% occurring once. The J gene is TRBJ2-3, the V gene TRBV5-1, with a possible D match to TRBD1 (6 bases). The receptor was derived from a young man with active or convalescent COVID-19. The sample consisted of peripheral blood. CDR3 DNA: TGCGCCAGCAGCTTAGACTTGACAGGAACGTTTGGAGATACGCAGTATTTT. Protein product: CASSLDLTGTFGDTQYF.